Listed here are 25 T cell receptor beta chains from one sample, sequenced in a study of somatic mutations in cytotoxic T cells in rheumatoid arthritis. Sequenced by immunoSEQ multiplex PCR; TCRdb stores in-frame clones only, minus some. This sample has under 2,500 clones, with 85% found just once. Material: CD8+ T cells sorted from blood. The receptors were sampled from a man aged 55 to 70 with rheumatoid arthritis.

This clone was counted once. The rearrangement joins TRBV5-4 to TRBJ2-5; perhaps TRBD1 as D (5 bases). The CDR3 runs 13 residues. V lost 4 bases to trimming and J lost 5 bases, with 12 bases between them. Per germline, CDR1 SGHNT and CDR2 YYREEE (reference sequence). The CDR3 sequence is CASSLWGSETQYF. CDR3 bases: TGTGCCAGCAGCCTTTGGGGCAGTGAGACCCAGTACTTC.

In DNA, the CDR3 is TGTGCCAGCAGTTTATTCACAGGGAACGGTGAAAAACTGTTTTTT. Its protein is CASSLFTGNGEKLFF. The gene calls are TRBV27 and TRBJ1-4; weak D call: TRBD1 (6 bases). This CDR3 is built from 15 residues. Germline values: CDR1 MNHEY, CDR2 SMNVEV (reference sequence). V was clipped by 1 base and J by 7 bases, with 13 bases between them. Full variable domain (rest looked up from reference TRBV27 and TRBJ1-4): EAQVTQNPRYLITVTGKKLTVTCSQNMNHEYMSWYRQDPGLGLRQIYYSMNVEVTDKGDVPEGYKVSRKEKRNFPLILESPSPNQTSLYFCASSLFTGNGEKLFFGSGTQLSVL.

In its sample, this clone was seen once. The chain uses TRBV7-9 and TRBJ1-3; no reliable D call. This CDR3 region has 15 residues. Germline V gene sequence: CDR1 SEHNR, CDR2 FQNEAQ (reference sequence). The V gene lost 5 bases and the J gene lost 4 bases, with 15 bases spanning the gap. This CDR3 is CASSPPFSRGNTIYF. In nucleotides, the CDR3 is TGTGCCAGCAGCCCACCTTTCTCGCGGGGAAACACCATATATTTT.

The rearrangement joins TRBV11-1 to TRBJ2-3; 11 bases agree with TRBD1. The CDR3 length is 18 residues. The ends lost 5 bases at V and 5 bases at J; junction bases unmatched: 15. Germline V gene data show CDR1 as SGHAT and CDR2 as FQDESV (reference sequence). The CDR3 spells CASSTPILRDRGGDTQYF. The CDR3 DNA reads TGTGCCAGCAGCACCCCCATCCTCCGGGACAGGGGGGGAGATACGCAGTATTTT.

The chain couples TRBV28 to TRBJ1-5; no firm D call. Trimming took off 1 base at V and 0 bases at J, with 7 bases between the two ends. The CDR3 extends over 15 amino acids. From germline, CDR1 is MDHEN and CDR2 SYDVKM. DNA of the CDR3: TGTGCCAGCAGTTTATCGGGGTATAGCAATCAGCCCCAGCATTTT. It specifies CASSLSGYSNQPQHF.

Concerning this clone itself: At one end the junction does not follow the germline gene, possibly because of a read error. The chain uses TRBV28 and TRBJ1-3; a weak D match, TRBD1 (5 bases). In germline, CDR1 is MDHEN, CDR2 SYDVKM. The length of the CDR3 is 16 residues. The CDR3: CTSSFGGGGSGNTIYF. CDR3 DNA sequence: TGTACCAGCAGTTTTGGGGGGGGAGGCTCTGGAAACACCATATATTTT. Using reference TRBV28 and TRBJ1-3 for the parts outside the CDR3, the full variable domain is DVKVTQSSRYLVKRTGEKVFLECVQDMDHENMFWYRQDPGLGLRLIYFSYDVKMKEKGDIPEGYSVSREKKERFSLILESASTNQTSMYLCTSSFGGGGSGNTIYFGEGSWLTVV.

The chain links TRBV4-1 to TRBJ2-7; 11 nucleotides line up with TRBD1. This CDR3 is built from 18 residues. V lost 4 bases to trimming and J lost 2 bases; unmatched junction nucleotides: 13. Germline CDR1 and CDR2: MGHRA and YSYEKL. In DNA, the CDR3 is TGCGCCAGCAGCCGAGACCTCGGACAGGGGGCTACTACCTACGAGCAGTACTTC. It translates to CASSRDLGQGATTYEQYF.

This clone was recorded only once. The chain employs TRBV7-2 and TRBJ1-1; D is possibly TRBD1 (6 bases). Germline values: CDR1 SGHTA, CDR2 FQGNSA. The CDR3 extends over 18 amino acids. Trimming took off 4 bases at V and 0 bases at J, with 21 bases between the two ends. Here the CDR3 reads CASSSYREGRLLNTEAFF. DNA of the CDR3: TGTGCCAGCAGCTCGTACAGGGAGGGGAGACTGTTGAACACTGAAGCTTTCTTT.

The rearrangement uses TRBV5-4 and TRBJ1-4; 7 bases are shared with TRBD1. This CDR3 spans 15 amino acids. From germline, CDR1 is SGHNT and CDR2 YYREEE (reference sequence). Trimming took 4 bases from V and 0 from J; bases not matched to a gene: 3. In nucleotides, the CDR3 is TGTGCCAGCAGCCAACAGGGGACAACTAATGAAAAACTGTTTTTT. Translating gives CASSQQGTTNEKLFF.

The chain couples TRBV13 to TRBJ1-4, with D perhaps TRBD1 (6 bases). CDR1 and CDR2 from the germline V gene are PRHDT and FYEKMQ (reference sequence). CDR3 length: 14 amino acids. V was clipped by 4 bases and J by 4 bases, with 10 bases between them. Here the CDR3 reads CASSSGQLNEKLFF. In nucleotides, the CDR3 is TGTGCCAGCAGCTCTGGACAGCTTAATGAAAAACTGTTTTTT.

The chain uses TRBV28 and TRBJ2-3; 7 nucleotides align to TRBD2. The V and J ends lost 4 bases and 1 base, in that order; junction bases with no gene match: 5. This CDR3 has 15 amino acids. CDR1 and CDR2 (germline): MDHEN, SYDVKM. In DNA form, the CDR3 reads TGTGCCAGCAGTTGGGGGACTAAAGGCACAGATACGCAGTATTTT. Amino acids: CASSWGTKGTDTQYF. Complete variable domain (other parts from reference TRBV28 and TRBJ2-3): DVKVTQSSRYLVKRTGEKVFLECVQDMDHENMFWYRQDPGLGLRLIYFSYDVKMKEKGDIPEGYSVSREKKERFSLILESASTNQTSMYLCASSWGTKGTDTQYFGPGTRLTVL.

Remarks on this clone: Other DNA sequences in this sample translate to the same CDR3. The V gene is TRBV5-1, the J gene TRBJ1-2; D is unresolved. CDR3 length: 15 amino acids. V shed 1 base and J shed 6 bases, with 16 bases lying between them. The germline V gene has CDR1 SGHRS and CDR2 YFSETQ. CDR3 protein: CASSLLNGDPDGYTF. For the CDR3, the DNA is TGCGCCAGCAGCTTGCTGAACGGAGATCCCGATGGCTACACCTTC.

This clone has just one count. This rearrangement joins TRBV6-5 to TRBJ1-3, with a weak D call TRBD1 (6 bases). V gave up 1 base and J gave up 0 bases, with 10 bases separating them. CDR1 is MNHEY and CDR2 is SVGAGI in the germline V gene. The CDR3 extends over 16 amino acids. CDR3 sequence (DNA): TGTGCCAGCAGTTACTACAGGGATCTCTCTGGAAACACCATATATTTT. Encoded protein: CASSYYRDLSGNTIYF.

The rearrangement links TRBV10-2 to TRBJ2-7, with D maybe TRBD2 (6 bases). V was clipped by 1 base and J by 4 bases, with 23 bases between them. Looked up from germline, CDR1 is WSHSY and CDR2 is SAAADI. The CDR3 sequence is 18 residues long. Here the CDR3 DNA reads TGCGCCAGCAGTGAGTTCTCTGGCGGGGCCTTTTCGACTTACGAGCAGTACGTC. It encodes CASSEFSGGAFSTYEQYV.

J is TRBJ1-6 and V is TRBV7-9; 8 nucleotides match TRBD1. This CDR3 region has 15 residues. Germline V CDR1 and CDR2: SEHNR, FQNEAQ (reference sequence). With V trimmed by 2 bases and J by 6 bases, 3 bases remained unmatched. The chain's CDR3 is CASSLPGQGNSPLHF. In nucleotides, the CDR3 is TGTGCCAGCAGCTTACCCGGACAGGGTAATTCACCCCTCCACTTT.

This chain connects TRBV6-5 to TRBJ1-4; 9 positions match TRBD1. CDR3 length: 14 amino acids. Unmatched junction bases numbered 2, after V lost 2 bases and J lost 7 bases. Looked up from germline, CDR1 is MNHEY and CDR2 is SVGAGI. The CDR3 nucleotides are TGTGCCAGCAGTTACGGGACAGGGTTTGAAAAACTGTTTTTT. It is translated as CASSYGTGFEKLFF.

V gene TRBV7-2 combines with J gene TRBJ2-4, with 9 bases that match TRBD2. Germline V gene data show CDR1 as SGHTA and CDR2 as FQGNSA. The trim removed 1 base at V and 8 bases at J, leaving 9 bases unmatched. The CDR3 is 16 residues long. DNA of the CDR3: TGTGCCAGCAGCTTAGTGGCGGGGGGGCCAGGCGACATTCAGTACTTC. The encoded protein is CASSLVAGGPGDIQYF.

V is TRBV5-1 and J is TRBJ2-5, with 9 bases identical to TRBD1. The CDR3 has 15 residues. Trimming at V came to 4 bases and at J to 5 bases, leaving 9 bases not matched to a gene. Germline assignment: CDR1 SGHRS and CDR2 YFSETQ. DNA of the CDR3: TGCGCCAGCAGCCCGATACAGGGGGCGATCGAGACCCAGTACTTC. Amino acids: CASSPIQGAIETQYF. The entire variable domain, with the rest obtained from reference TRBV5-1 and TRBJ2-5, is as follows: KAGVTQTPRYLIKTRGQQVTLSCSPISGHRSVSWYQQTPGQGLQFLFEYFSETQRNKGNFPGRFSGRQFSNSRSEMNVSTLELGDSALYLCASSPIQGAIETQYFGPGTRLLVL.

This chain uses TRBV9 with TRBJ1-5, with D uncertain. Germline CDR1 reads SGDLS; CDR2 reads YYNGEE. V dropped 0 bases and J dropped 6 bases, with 7 bases sitting between them. CDR3 length: 13 residues. For the CDR3, the DNA is TGTGCCAGCAGCGTAGGAGGGATTCAGCCCCAGCATTTT. The encoded protein is CASSVGGIQPQHF.

J is TRBJ2-1 and V is TRBV27, with a tentative D call TRBD1 (6 bases). The germline V gene has CDR1 MNHEY and CDR2 SMNVEV (reference sequence). The CDR3 sequence is 16 residues long. With 2 bases removed from V and 8 bases from J, the gap between germline ends came to 19 bases. DNA for the CDR3: TGTGCCAGCAGTTTAGTCGGACAGTCAGTATTCGATGAGCAGTTCTTC. Protein product: CASSLVGQSVFDEQFF.

The chain employs TRBV4-3 and TRBJ2-1; TRBD2 matches at 8 bases. Germline V gives CDR1 LGHNA, CDR2 YSLEER. This CDR3 comprises 15 residues. With V trimmed by 3 bases and J by 1 base, 2 bases remained unmatched. The CDR3 spells CASSQGGGSYNEQFF. The CDR3 DNA reads TGCGCCAGCAGCCAGGGCGGGGGGTCCTACAATGAGCAGTTCTTC.

This clone was seen once. The V gene is TRBV28, the J gene TRBJ1-1; D ambiguous. The CDR3 is made up of 13 amino acids. The ends were cut back, 1 base at V and 5 bases at J, with 8 bases in the middle. Per germline, CDR1 MDHEN and CDR2 SYDVKM. CDR3 loop: CASSLLGRTEAFF. Written as DNA, the CDR3 is TGTGCCAGCAGTTTATTGGGCAGGACTGAAGCTTTCTTT. The whole variable domain, remainder taken from reference TRBV28 and TRBJ1-1, is DVKVTQSSRYLVKRTGEKVFLECVQDMDHENMFWYRQDPGLGLRLIYFSYDVKMKEKGDIPEGYSVSREKKERFSLILESASTNQTSMYLCASSLLGRTEAFFGQGTRLTVV.

The rearrangement links TRBV10-3 to TRBJ2-2, with TRBD1 matching 7 bases. The CDR3 sequence is 17 residues long. Germline lookup yields CDR1 ENHRY and CDR2 SYGVKD. The V segment lost 2 bases and the J segment 3 bases; nucleotides outside the gene matches: 9. The CDR3 region is CAISEHAGGLDTGELFF. DNA for the CDR3: TGTGCCATCAGTGAGCACGCAGGGGGATTAGACACCGGGGAGCTGTTTTTT.

This rearrangement joins TRBV13 to TRBJ2-7, with 7 nucleotides matching TRBD2. This CDR3 contains 13 residues. V was clipped by 5 bases and J by 6 bases; unmatched bases: 7. Germline CDR1 and CDR2: PRHDT and FYEKMQ (reference sequence). The CDR3 is CASSRGWEGEQYF. CDR3 nucleotide sequence: TGTGCCAGCAGCCGGGGCTGGGAGGGCGAGCAGTACTTC.

This chain links TRBV4-1 with TRBJ2-5; D unclear. The length of the CDR3 is 13 residues. Germline V CDR1 and CDR2: MGHRA, YSYEKL. Trimming took off 3 bases at V and 1 base at J, with 6 bases between the two ends. The CDR3: CASSHRVQETQYF. Here the CDR3 DNA reads TGCGCCAGCAGCCACCGCGTCCAAGAGACCCAGTACTTC.